Described below is a single TCR beta chain sequence and its context. The V gene's germline CDR1 is SGHAT and CDR2 FQNNGV. The CDR3 is 19 residues long. Germline trimming cut 1 base from V and 4 bases from J; bases unmatched to any gene: 15. This record comes from a study of blood T cell repertoires in COVID-19. Study background: Material from acute and convalescent COVID-19 was sourced from the United States, Italy and Spain. T cells, B-cell-depleted T cells, or PBMCs provided the cDNA or gDNA that served as material.

Seattle researchers signed up patients amid active infection and tracked them longitudinally. In the original processing: How many nucleated cells were present was estimated from reference gene primer amplification. The table came from immunoSEQ multiplex PCR; TCRdb's copy has only in-frame clones and leaves some out. That table is the source of V, J and clone size, and D and trimming were worked out from the DNA. Altogether 300,000 to 400,000 clones are present, roughly 88% being singletons, with the ten largest covering less than 3%. The chain combines TRBV11-2 with TRBJ2-7; 11 nucleotides line up with TRBD2. Sample: peripheral blood. This clonotype originated in a woman aged 25 to 39 with COVID-19, enrolled during active disease. CDR3 bases: TGTGCCAGCAGCTTAGCCGGCACCGGGACTAGCGGCTTTATTTACGAGCAGTACTTC. Encoded protein: CASSLAGTGTSGFIYEQYF.